The T cell receptor (beta chain) under discussion was sequenced for a study of cytomegalovirus exposure and HLA in healthy donors. Overall study findings and caveats: TCR beta chains numbering 164 were designated cytomegalovirus-associated. TCR sequences were mostly rare, though some public TCRs occurred in many donors. The records held CMV serostatus as the only immune exposure information. The HLA-A and HLA-B alleles of most subjects were reportedly predicted accurately from TCR beta sequences.

Looked up from germline, CDR1 is SGHNT and CDR2 is YYREEE (reference sequence). There are 20 residues in the CDR3. The junction had 12 bases not matched to a gene; V was cut back by 3 bases and J by 3 bases. Of note for this clone: Its matching antigen is unknown.

The PCR made use of 60 Vbeta and 13 Jbeta primers. Only in-frame clones appear in the TCRdb table, and some are missing; sequencing was by immunoSEQ multiplex PCR. The sample features approximately 110,000 clones, with 3.5% to 4.5% in its top ten. The sequencing input was PBMCs. The TCR was taken from a man aged 25 to 45 in good health and CMV-seronegative. This chain links TRBV5-4 with TRBJ2-1, with 16 bases lining up with TRBD2. The CDR3 region is CASSSTGTSGGAHYYNEQFF. The DNA of the CDR3 is TGTGCCAGCAGCTCTACCGGGACTAGCGGGGGGGCCCACTACTACAATGAGCAGTTCTTC.